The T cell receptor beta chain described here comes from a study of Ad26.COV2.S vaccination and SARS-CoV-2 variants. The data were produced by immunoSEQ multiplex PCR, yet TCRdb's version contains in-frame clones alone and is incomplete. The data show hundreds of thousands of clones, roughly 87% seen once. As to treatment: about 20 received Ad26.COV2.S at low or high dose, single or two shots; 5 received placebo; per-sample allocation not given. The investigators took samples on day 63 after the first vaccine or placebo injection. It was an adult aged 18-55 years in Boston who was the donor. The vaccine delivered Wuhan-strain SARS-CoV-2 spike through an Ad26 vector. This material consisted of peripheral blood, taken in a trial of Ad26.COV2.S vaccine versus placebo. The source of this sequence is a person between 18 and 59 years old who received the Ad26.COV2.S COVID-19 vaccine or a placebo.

The CDR3 region is CASSPGTKPGNSPLHF. In nucleotides, the CDR3 is TGTGCCAGCAGCCCCGGGACTAAACCGGGAAATTCACCCCTCCACTTT. This chain links TRBV7-8 with TRBJ1-6; weak D call: TRBD1 (5 bases). Trimming took 5 bases from V and 7 from J, leaving 18 bases between them. The CDR3 covers 16 residues. Germline V gene sequence: CDR1 SGHVS, CDR2 FQNEAQ.